Sequencing of this T cell receptor beta chain was carried out in a study of shared clonotypes between healthy human individuals. General study points: Investigators expected sequencing depth to affect clonotype sharing among donors. Among several donors, roughly 5.5% of naive CD4 clonotypes were found in common. Large depth notwithstanding, sorted-subset sequencing proved incomplete by rarefaction.

Naive CD8 cells lacked CD45RO and underwent positive selection for CCR7, leaving out terminally differentiated effector memory CD45RA+ cells. Germline V gives CDR1 MNHEY, CDR2 SVGAGI. The CDR3 sequence is 15 residues long. V lost 0 bases to trimming and J lost 2 bases, with 7 bases between them. This clone was detected only a few times. Its antigen is undetermined. Samples underwent the assay at deep level. Only in-frame clones appear in the TCRdb table, and some are missing; sequencing was by immunoSEQ multiplex PCR. The sample includes some 2,100,000 clones, approximately 94% of them seen just once. This receptor was obtained from a young man in good health. Some clones in this sample may be carry-over from other donors' samples. V gene TRBV6-5 combines with J gene TRBJ1-4; a possible D gene is TRBD1 (5 bases). The sample taken for sequencing was naive CD8+ T cells from PBMCs. The CDR3: CASSYSRQTNEKLFF. CDR3 DNA sequence: TGTGCCAGCAGTTACTCGAGACAGACTAATGAAAAACTGTTTTTT.